The rows below give T cell receptor beta chains drawn from one sample of a study of radiotherapy plus CTLA-4 blockade in lung cancer. Using immunoSEQ multiplex PCR, the repertoire was profiled, and TCRdb retains in-frame clones only, with some absent. The sample lists around 37,000 clones, 72% seen once, with roughly a tenth in the top ten. The specimen was peripheral blood, collected from a patient treated with radiotherapy plus ipilimumab. Receptors were obtained from a human donor with non-small cell lung cancer who had stable disease on radiotherapy plus ipilimumab. Both conserved end residues are part of each CDR3. D genes are given only for firm matches. Size is stated for part of the rows, as once, few or many counts, or as a class when the clone is expanded.

>TRBJ1-4|TRBD1|16|TRBV6-1|NA
TGTGCCAGCAGTGAAGCGTGGGACAGGGGTAATGAAAAACTGTTTTTT
CASSEAWDRGNEKLFF
>TRBJ1-6|TRBD1|16|TRBV7-8|NA
TGTGCCAGCAGCCTCGGGGGAAGACAGGGGACTTCACCCCTCCACTTT
CASSLGGRQGTSPLHF
>TRBJ2-1|NA|13|TRBV6-5|few
TGTGCCAGCAGGATGATGGACTGGGGTGAGCAGTTCTTC
CASRMMDWGEQFF
>TRBJ1-2|TRBD1|14|TRBV5-1|NA
TGCGCCACCAAACTAACCGGGACAGGGGAACGGTACACCTTC
CATKLTGTGERYTF
>TRBJ1-2|NA|13|TRBV2|NA
TGTGCCAGCAGTGAAGGTTCGGTTTCAGGCTACACCTTC
CASSEGSVSGYTF
>TRBJ1-5|TRBD1|15|TRBV18|once
TGTGCCAGCTCATCCGGGACAGGGGGCTTTCAGCCCCAGCATTTT
CASSSGTGGFQPQHF
>TRBJ2-7|TRBD2|15|TRBV5-8|NA
TGTGCCAGCAGTTATGGACTAGCGGGGACCTACGAGCAGTACTTC
CASSYGLAGTYEQYF
>TRBJ2-7|NA|13|TRBV5-8|few
TGTGCCAGCAGGGACAGTAGGTCCTACGAGCAGTACTTC
CASRDSRSYEQYF
>TRBJ2-3|TRBD1|18|TRBV12-5|few
TGTGCTAGTGGTTTGGTACGGGACGGGACAGGCGTTTCAGATACGCAGTATTTT
CASGLVRDGTGVSDTQYF
>TRBJ1-1|NA|12|TRBV2|NA
TGTGCCACCAGGTCGGGGGGGCCAGAAGCTTTCTTT
CATRSGGPEAFF
>TRBJ2-4|NA|13|TRBV5-4|NA
TGTGCCAGCAGCTTGAGGTGGGAGAGCATTCAGTACTTC
CASSLRWESIQYF
>TRBJ1-6|TRBD1|16|TRBV7-2|NA
TGTGCCAGCAGCCCGCCGGACAGGGGATTTTGGTCACCCCTCCACTTT
CASSPPDRGFWSPLHF
>TRBJ2-1|TRBD2|14|TRBV5-6|few
TGTGCCAGCAGCACGGGACTAGTTGCAGTTGAGCAGTTCTTC
CASSTGLVAVEQFF
>TRBJ1-6|TRBD1|16|TRBV19|NA
TGTGCCAGTAGCGACAGGGGTTACTCCTATAATTCACCCCTCCACTTT
CASSDRGYSYNSPLHF
>TRBJ2-7|TRBD1|12|TRBV7-8|NA
TGTGCCAGCAGCCACAGGGGTATCGAGCAGTACTTC
CASSHRGIEQYF
>TRBJ2-2|NA|13|TRBV11-3|few
TGTGCCAGCACCTTCAGGGGTGGCGGGGAGCTGTTTTTT
CASTFRGGGELFF
>TRBJ1-6|NA|18|TRBV4-1|NA
TGCGCCAGCAGCCGACGCGGGGACCAGAGCTCCTATAATTCACCCCTCCACTTT
CASSRRGDQSSYNSPLHF
>TRBJ2-5|TRBD2|17|TRBV11-3|NA
TGTGCCAGCAGCCCAGGGGGGACTAGCGGGAATCAAGAGACCCAGTACTTC
CASSPGGTSGNQETQYF
>TRBJ2-1|NA|15|TRBV6-5|NA
TGTGCCAGCACCAGGGGCCTTACCCCGGGGAATGAGCAGTTCTTC
CASTRGLTPGNEQFF
>TRBJ1-4|TRBD1|15|TRBV5-1|NA
TGCGCCAGCAGCGCCTCCGGGACAGTGGACGAAAAACTGTTTTTT
CASSASGTVDEKLFF
>TRBJ2-5|NA|14|TRBV5-4|NA
TGTGCCAGCAGCCCGGGGGGCTCCTCAGAGACCCAGTACTTC
CASSPGGSSETQYF
>TRBJ1-2|TRBD1|14|TRBV19|NA
TGTGCCAGTAGTATAGTAGGACAGGGCGGCGGCTACACCTTC
CASSIVGQGGGYTF
>TRBJ1-1|NA|13|TRBV18|NA
TGTGCCAGCTCACCCAGACAGGTCACTGAAGCTTTCTTT
CASSPRQVTEAFF
>TRBJ1-2|NA|13|TRBV19|NA
TGTGCCAGTAGTATAGACGGGGACTGGGGCTACACCTTC
CASSIDGDWGYTF
>TRBJ1-1|TRBD1|13|TRBV6-5|NA
TGTGCCAGCAGTCCCAGGGGGCACACTGAAGCTTTCTTT
CASSPRGHTEAFF